The present T cell receptor (beta chain) was sequenced within a study of Ad26.COV2.S vaccination and SARS-CoV-2 variants. Study-level results: Comparable non-spike TCR breadth was observed in vaccine and placebo recipients.

The CDR3 is made up of 14 amino acids. Trimming cost V 6 bases and J 8 bases; bases outside gene matches: 8. Germline CDR1 and CDR2: LNHDA and SQIVND (reference sequence). This table comes from immunoSEQ multiplex PCR, and its TCRdb copy is limited to in-frame clones, with some not included. The sample shows more than 300,000 clones, just under 85% of them seen only once. Described treatment: 15 to 20 received Ad26.COV2.S at low or high dose, single or two shots; roughly five received placebo; per-sample allocation not given. It was on day 63 after the first vaccine or placebo injection that samples were taken. Adults aged 18-55 years in Boston included the donor. A remark on this clone: The antigen is unknown.

The sequencing used peripheral blood, collected in a trial of Ad26.COV2.S vaccine versus placebo. The chain combines TRBV19 with TRBJ1-4, with 8 bases that match TRBD1. The sequence was obtained from a person between 18 and 59 years old who received the Ad26.COV2.S COVID-19 vaccine or a placebo. The CDR3 sequence: CASSDGQGREKLFF. The CDR3 nucleotides read TGTGCCAGTAGCGATGGACAGGGTCGGGAAAAACTGTTTTTT.